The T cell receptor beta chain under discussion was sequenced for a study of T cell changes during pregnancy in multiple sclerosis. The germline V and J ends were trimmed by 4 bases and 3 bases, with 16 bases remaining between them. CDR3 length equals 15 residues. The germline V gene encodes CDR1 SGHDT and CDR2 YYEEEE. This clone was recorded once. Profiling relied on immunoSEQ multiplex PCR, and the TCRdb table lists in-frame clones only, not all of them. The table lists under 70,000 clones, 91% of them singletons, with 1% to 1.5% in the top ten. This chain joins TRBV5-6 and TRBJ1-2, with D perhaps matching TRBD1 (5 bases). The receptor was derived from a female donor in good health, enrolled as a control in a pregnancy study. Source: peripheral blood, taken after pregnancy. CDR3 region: CASSRGLRFDYGYTF. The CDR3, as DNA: TGTGCCAGCAGCCGGGGGTTAAGGTTTGACTATGGCTACACCTTC.